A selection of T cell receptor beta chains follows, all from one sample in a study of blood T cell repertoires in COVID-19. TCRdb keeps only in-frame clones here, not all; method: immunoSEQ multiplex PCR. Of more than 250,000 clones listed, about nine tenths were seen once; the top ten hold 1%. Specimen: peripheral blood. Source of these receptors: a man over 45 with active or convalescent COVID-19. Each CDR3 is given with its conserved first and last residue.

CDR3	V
CASSLGQSSYEQYF	TRBV5-1
CASSLKGDYQGEQFF	TRBV28
CASSPPGRDRGNEQFF	TRBV19
CASSLAPGELFF	TRBV11-2
CASSASGGRDSYNEQFF	TRBV7-3
CASSGYSGVAETQYF	TRBV5-4
CASKPGQGTYEQYF	TRBV19
CSVAERLLNTEAFF	TRBV29-1
CASSLGRLYEAFF	TRBV7-9
CASSRDSFYEQYF	TRBV19
CASSKAPMTGGSYEQYF	TRBV21-1
CASSFQRAAEAFF	TRBV7-8
CASSLSYRSGRGYTF	TRBV5-1
CASRLTGVDEKLFF	TRBV7-9
CASSQLTSGRYEQYF	TRBV4-1
CATSDSHNEKLFF	TRBV24-1
CASRLGSYNEQFF	TRBV6-5
CASGEANQPQHF	TRBV12-3/TRBV12-4
CASRETALLQEQYF	TRBV6-6
CASRRQGPFEQYF	TRBV13
CSAGSYNQPQHF	TRBV29-1
CASSWGSDQPQHF	TRBV6-5
CAWSVIEEQFF	TRBV30
CASSQKGIHYNEQFF	TRBV14
CASSVSLAGVAADTQYF	TRBV9
CASSPQRGPYSPLHF	TRBV28
CASSLVQDSPTF	TRBV5-5
CASRPREAAIQPQHF	TRBV6-5
CASSLGQPDTEAFF	TRBV5-1
CASSYPSGRIRTGELFF	TRBV6-2/TRBV6-3
CASSYRVWGYTF	TRBV3-1/TRBV3-2
CASSYQAHQPQHF	TRBV6-2/TRBV6-3
CASSGYRSNTEAFF	TRBV2
CASKGGSIYNEQFF	TRBV2
CASSLPHQNEKLFF	TRBV28
CAISGGLAGDNEQFF	TRBV10-3
CASSESEGARGNTIYF	TRBV6-1
CASKDRATEAFF	TRBV2
CATSRGQVVVETQYF	TRBV15
CASSSGTGSGSGNTIYF	TRBV19
CASRGGANSGANVLTF	TRBV19
CASSLGVGDPYEQYF	TRBV28
CASSSGQGDNSPLHF	TRBV7-6
CASTPRSGANVLTF	TRBV6-2/TRBV6-3
CASSSPPGQGIYGYTF	TRBV27
CASSGGFYAVVSYTF	TRBV28
CASSSGQTSEKLFF	TRBV28
CASSEPGANYGYTF	TRBV25-1
CATTGFTGETQYF	TRBV2
CASSLYPASSGASTDTQYF	TRBV27
CATSRDFTSGGVVEGTDTQYF	TRBV15
CASSSTGAGANVLTF	TRBV5-4